This TCR beta chain emerged from a study of blood T cell repertoires in COVID-19 (dated by TCRdb to the early 2020s). For context, the study as a whole: Samples covering the acute and convalescent phases of COVID-19 were provided by collaborators in the United States, Italy and Spain. Samples were obtained from the ongoing ImmuneRACE study (first 160 participants) and from some 1,300 subjects provided by 6 global collaborators. Deeply sampled blood TCRbeta repertoires from subjects exposed to, actively infected with, or recovered from COVID-19 were included in the dataset. HLA class I and class II types, where available, came from metadata supplied by the sample provider rather than from assay-based typing. The material from the prospective study consisted of cDNA or gDNA derived from T cells, B-cell-depleted T cells, or PBMCs. The sample metadata nearly always contained a de-identified subject ID, COVID-19 status, age in years and sex. A freely available public database, intended as a resource for researchers studying the immune response to SARS-CoV-2, is where the repertoires were released. The paper's findings and limits, for the study overall: Clinical and demographic metadata were provided uncurated, with the amount varying by source and participant.

There are a few counts of this clone. It has no known antigen specificity. Per-base quality was not reported, and no clone a single base away is much larger than it. The immunoSEQ Assay, a bias-controlled multiplex PCR, was used to amplify TCRbeta CDR3 regions from genomic DNA. The study's own analysis went as follows. Nucleated cell counts per sample were estimated from amplification of reference gene primers within the assay. To quantify the absolute abundance of each unique TCRbeta CDR3 rearrangement, sequence reads were collapsed and filtered. For each sample, productive Simpson clonality was calculated by taking the square root of Simpson's diversity index across productive rearrangements. Imported from immuneACCESS, the table was reduced by TCRdb to in-frame sequences with V and J called. These copies leave out some clones; in studies compared against another copy, an unresolved V gene accounts for under half, and the cause of the remainder is not known. For V, J and clone size, that table is used; D and trimming come from the DNA. The sample table holds around 250,000 clones, of which around nine tenths were seen once. The top ten clonotypes cover around 3.1% of the sample.

Participants in the prospective study were enrolled through a virtual design, were aged 18 to 89 years, and lived in roughly 25 United States geographic areas. In the prospective study, cohorts were assigned on the basis of participant-reported clinical history obtained from a screening survey and a study questionnaire. Exposed participants had been in contact with someone with a PCR-confirmed or clinician-diagnosed COVID-19 case within 2 weeks of study entry. In the prospective study, mobile phlebotomists collected whole blood, serum and a nasopharyngeal or oropharyngeal swab from each participant. Participants in the prospective study had the option to provide additional blood draws and questionnaires over a roughly two-month period. Blood samples from the prospective study were shipped frozen or at room temperature prior to DNA extraction. Inclusive of the bounding cysteine and phenylalanine, the CDR3 is 10 residues long. The DNA shown is the 30-base CDR3, in frame from base 1. CDR1 and CDR2 (DFQATT, SNEGSKA) derive from the germline V gene (reference sequence). V loses 8 bases of germline sequence and J loses 7 bases, and the interval between the two ends is 11 bases.

The rearranged segments are TRBV20-1 and TRBJ1-2; TRBD1 might be the D gene, on 5 matching bases. The receptor's source is a woman in her forties who had been exposed to COVID-19. The sequencing sample was made of PBMCs or T cells enriched from blood (not recorded which). The DNA is as follows: TGCAGTCTCCTCCAGGGTGGCTACACCTTC. Translated, it gives CSLLQGGYTF.